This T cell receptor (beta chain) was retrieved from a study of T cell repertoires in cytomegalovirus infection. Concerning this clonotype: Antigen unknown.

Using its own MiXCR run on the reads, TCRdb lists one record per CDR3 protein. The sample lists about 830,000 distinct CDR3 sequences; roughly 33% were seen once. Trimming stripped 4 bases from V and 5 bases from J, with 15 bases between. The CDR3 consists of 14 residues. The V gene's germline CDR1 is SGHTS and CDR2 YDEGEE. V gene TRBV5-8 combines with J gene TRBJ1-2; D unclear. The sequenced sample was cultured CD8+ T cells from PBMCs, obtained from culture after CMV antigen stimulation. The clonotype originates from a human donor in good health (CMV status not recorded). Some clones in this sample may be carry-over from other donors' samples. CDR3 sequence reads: CASSGRYSSYGYTF. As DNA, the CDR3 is TGTGCCAGCAGCGGGAGATACTCATCGTATGGCTACACCTTC.